Below, 8 T cell receptor beta chains from the same sample are listed, as sequenced in a study of a mutant IDH1 vaccine in newly diagnosed glioma. These receptors lack a known antigen. This table comes from immunoSEQ multiplex PCR, and its TCRdb copy is limited to in-frame clones, with some not included. Here the sample spans tens of thousands of clones, around 83% being singletons. Time point here: week 47, end of study. Mutant IDH1 20-mer peptide, at 300 ug, made up each vaccine dose, with topical imiquimod. The sample in question was PBMCs, obtained from a glioma patient whose treatment included an IDH1 peptide vaccine. Source of these receptors: a woman aged 45-60 years with glioma.

This clone came up once. The V call is TRBV9, the J call TRBJ2-7, with D perhaps TRBD1 (5 bases). This CDR3 comprises 15 residues. With 0 bases removed from V and 6 bases from J, the gap between germline ends came to 16 bases. Germline V CDR1 and CDR2: SGDLS, YYNGEE. CDR3 in DNA: TGTGCCAGCAGCGTAGGCTCTAAGGGGCCGGGCGAGCAGTACTTC. This encodes CASSVGSKGPGEQYF.

This clone was observed a handful of times. The V gene is TRBV7-2, the J gene TRBJ2-5, with a tentative D call TRBD1 (5 bases). V lost 2 bases and J lost 2, with 12 bases in between. In germline, CDR1 is SGHTA, CDR2 FQGNSA. CDR3 size: 15 residues. For the CDR3, the DNA is TGTGCCAGCAGCTTACAGGGTGGCCCTCAAGAGACCCAGTACTTC. Its translation: CASSLQGGPQETQYF.

The chain combines TRBV4-1 with TRBJ1-6; TRBD1 matches at 9 bases. This CDR3 contains 15 residues. Trimming removed 4 bases from V and 9 bases from J; junction bases left unmatched: 7. CDR1 and CDR2 from the germline V gene are MGHRA and YSYEKL. The CDR3 nucleotides are TGCGCCAGCAGCCCCGGGGACAGGGAGGGTTCACCCCTCCACTTT. Its protein is CASSPGDREGSPLHF.

This clone was picked up a small number of times. The rearrangement links TRBV4-2 to TRBJ1-1, with TRBD1 as a possible D gene (5 bases). Looked up from germline, CDR1 is LGHNA and CDR2 is YNFKEQ. V lost 4 bases to trimming and J lost 10 bases, with 16 bases between them. The CDR3 is made up of 13 amino acids. In DNA form, the CDR3 reads TGTGCCAGCAGCCTAGACCCGGGGGGATTAGCTTTCTTT. This translates into CASSLDPGGLAFF.

The chain has TRBV29-1 and TRBJ1-2; no definite D call. V gave up 4 bases and J gave up 2 bases, with 11 bases separating them. The CDR3 is 13 amino acids. Germline lookup yields CDR1 SQVTM and CDR2 ANQGSEA. CDR3 nucleotide sequence: TGCAGCGTTGGTGGAGGGTCCAACTATGGCTACACCTTC. It yields the protein CSVGGGSNYGYTF.

The chain is built from TRBV19 and TRBJ1-6; 10 bases are a match to TRBD1. CDR3 length: 15 residues. Trimming at V came to 6 bases and at J to 11 bases, leaving 10 bases not matched to a gene. Germline CDR1 is LNHDA and CDR2 is SQIVND (reference sequence). The chain's CDR3 is CASRTSTGGYPPLHF. CDR3 coding DNA: TGTGCCAGTAGAACCTCGACAGGGGGCTATCCACCCCTCCACTTT.

The chain uses TRBV2 and TRBJ1-6, with a weak D call TRBD1 (5 bases). The CDR3 extends over 13 amino acids. V shed 7 bases and J shed 4 bases, with 8 bases lying between them. Germline loops: CDR1 SNHLY, CDR2 FYNNEI. The CDR3 DNA reads TGTGCCAGCAAGGACAAATATAATTCACCCCTCCACTTT. Translation: CASKDKYNSPLHF.

The chain links TRBV5-3 to TRBJ2-7; D remains ambiguous. TRBV5-3 is treated as an ORF (open reading frame) with a function not yet certain. The V and J ends lost 4 bases and 2 bases respectively, with 16 bases between them. The CDR3 is 15 residues long. The CDR3 loop reads CARSLSLETPYEQYF. The CDR3 coding sequence is TGTGCCAGAAGCCTCTCCCTCGAGACCCCCTACGAGCAGTACTTC.